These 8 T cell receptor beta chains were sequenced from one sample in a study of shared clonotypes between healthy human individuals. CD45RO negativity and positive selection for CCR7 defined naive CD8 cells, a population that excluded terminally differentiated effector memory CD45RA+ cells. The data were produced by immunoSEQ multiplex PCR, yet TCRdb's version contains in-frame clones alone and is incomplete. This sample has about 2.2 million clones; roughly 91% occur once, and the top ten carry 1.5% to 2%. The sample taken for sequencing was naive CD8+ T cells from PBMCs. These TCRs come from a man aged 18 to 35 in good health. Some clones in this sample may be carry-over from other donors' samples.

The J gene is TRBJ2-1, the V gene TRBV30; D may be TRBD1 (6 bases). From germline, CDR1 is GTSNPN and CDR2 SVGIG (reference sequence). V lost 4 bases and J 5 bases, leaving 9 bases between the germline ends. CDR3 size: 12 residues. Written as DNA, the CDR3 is TGTGCCTGGAACTACAGGGACAATGAGCAGTTCTTC. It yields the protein CAWNYRDNEQFF.

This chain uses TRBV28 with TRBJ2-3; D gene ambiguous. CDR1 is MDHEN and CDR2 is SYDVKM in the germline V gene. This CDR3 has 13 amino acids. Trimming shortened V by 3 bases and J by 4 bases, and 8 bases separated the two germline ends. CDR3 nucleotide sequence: TGTGCCAGCAGTTTTTTCACAGCAGATACGCAGTATTTT. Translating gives CASSFFTADTQYF.

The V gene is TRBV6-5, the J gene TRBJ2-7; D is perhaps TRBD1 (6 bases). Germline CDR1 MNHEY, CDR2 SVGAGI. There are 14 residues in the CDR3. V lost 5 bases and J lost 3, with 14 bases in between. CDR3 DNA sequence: TGTGCCAGCAGTCCCTCGGACAGACTCTACGAGCAGTACTTC. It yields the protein CASSPSDRLYEQYF.

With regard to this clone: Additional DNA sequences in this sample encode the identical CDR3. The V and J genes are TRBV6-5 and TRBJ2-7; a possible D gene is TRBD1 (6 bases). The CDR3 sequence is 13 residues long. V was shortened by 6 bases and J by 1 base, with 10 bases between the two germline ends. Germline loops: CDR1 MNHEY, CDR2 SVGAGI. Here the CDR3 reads CASRERGSYEQYF. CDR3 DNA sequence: TGTGCCAGCAGGGAGAGGGGGTCCTACGAGCAGTACTTC.

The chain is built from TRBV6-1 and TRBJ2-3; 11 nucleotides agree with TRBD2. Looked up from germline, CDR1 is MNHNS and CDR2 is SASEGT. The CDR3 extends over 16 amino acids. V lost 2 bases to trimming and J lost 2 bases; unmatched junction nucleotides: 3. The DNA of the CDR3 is TGTGCCAGCAGTGAACGACTAGCGGGATTCACAGATACGCAGTATTTT. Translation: CASSERLAGFTDTQYF.

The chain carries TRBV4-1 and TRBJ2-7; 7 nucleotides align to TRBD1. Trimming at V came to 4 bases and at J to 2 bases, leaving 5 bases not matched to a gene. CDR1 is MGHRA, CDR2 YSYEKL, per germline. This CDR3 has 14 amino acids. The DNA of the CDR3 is TGCGCCAGCAGCCCCTCGACAGGGCCCTACGAGCAGTACTTC. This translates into CASSPSTGPYEQYF.

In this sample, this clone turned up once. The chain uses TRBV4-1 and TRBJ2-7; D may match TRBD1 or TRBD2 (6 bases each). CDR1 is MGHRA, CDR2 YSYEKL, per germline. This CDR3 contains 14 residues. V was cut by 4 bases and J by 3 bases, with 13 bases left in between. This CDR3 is CASSLRRGDYEQYF. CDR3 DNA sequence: TGCGCCAGCAGCCTAAGAAGGGGGGACTACGAGCAGTACTTC.

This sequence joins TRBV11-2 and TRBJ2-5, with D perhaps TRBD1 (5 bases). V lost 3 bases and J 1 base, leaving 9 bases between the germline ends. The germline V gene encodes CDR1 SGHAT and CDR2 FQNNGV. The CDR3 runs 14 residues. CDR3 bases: TGTGCCAGCAGCTTGTGGGGCCCCCAAGAGACCCAGTACTTC. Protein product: CASSLWGPQETQYF.